What follows describes a single TCR beta chain. This specimen comes from a study of blood T cells in healthy people across ages. Each sample gave at least 6.5 million isolated PBMCs. Each sample provided at least 5 micrograms of extracted total RNA. For the second PCR, which ran for about 7 to 12 cycles, a sample-barcoded 5' primer and a J-beta primer mix were used. TCRdb passed the 5' RACE reads through MiXCR, listing each CDR3 protein once. This sample yields 750,000 to 850,000 distinct CDR3 sequences, of which roughly 25% are seen a single time; roughly 3.5% belongs to the top ten. Deletions cut 3 bases from V and 6 bases from J, with 8 bases between. The CDR3 consists of 13 residues. CDR1 and CDR2 from the germline V gene are SGHAT and FQDESV (reference sequence). These data were likewise used in another study, on T cells of mothers and their children.

This TCR was recovered from a boy between 10 and 17 years old in good health. This chain uses TRBV11-1 with TRBJ2-2; no clear D. The sample consisted of blood. CDR3 residues: CASSFSDPGELFF. The DNA of the CDR3 is TGTGCCAGCAGCTTCTCAGATCCCGGGGAGCTGTTTTTT.